This TCR delta chain is from a study of gamma-delta chains in newborns, infants, children. Overall study: Microbial exposure reportedly drives polyclonal innate γδ T cell expansion after birth.

The CDR3 is made up of 15 amino acids. J lost 6 bases, V lost 1 base, and 5 bases had no gene match. The germline V gene encodes CDR1 GEAIGNYY and CDR2 EKD. TCRdb reanalyzed the reads using CATT. Here the sample spans about 2,600 delta-chain clones, around 1% being singletons. As concerns this clone: The protein held in TCRdb is that of a much larger clone and does not match this DNA's translation at residue 9, likely because of a read error; the protein shown is translated from the DNA.

The sequence derives from a child who was a newborn, infant or young child, either healthy, febrile or measles-vaccinated (not recorded which). V and J are TRDV2 and TRDJ2; 9 bases map to TRDD3. Sequences were obtained from blood. CDR3 bases: TGTGCCTGTGACACGTGGGGGATAGGGGCAGCACAACTCTTCTTT. It is translated as CACDTWGIGAAQLFF.